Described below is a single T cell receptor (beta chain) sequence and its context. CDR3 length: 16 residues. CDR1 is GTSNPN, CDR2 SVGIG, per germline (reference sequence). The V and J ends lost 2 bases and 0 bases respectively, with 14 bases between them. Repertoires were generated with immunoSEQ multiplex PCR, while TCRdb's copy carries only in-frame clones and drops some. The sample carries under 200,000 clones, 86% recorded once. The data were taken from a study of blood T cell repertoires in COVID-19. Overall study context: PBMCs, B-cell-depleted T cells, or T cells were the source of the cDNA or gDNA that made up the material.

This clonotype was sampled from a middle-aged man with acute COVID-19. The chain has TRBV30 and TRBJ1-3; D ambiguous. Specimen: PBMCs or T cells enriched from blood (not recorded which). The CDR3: CAWSLSTALSGNTIYF. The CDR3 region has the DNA TGTGCCTGGAGTCTCTCCACAGCTCTCTCTGGAAACACCATATATTTT.